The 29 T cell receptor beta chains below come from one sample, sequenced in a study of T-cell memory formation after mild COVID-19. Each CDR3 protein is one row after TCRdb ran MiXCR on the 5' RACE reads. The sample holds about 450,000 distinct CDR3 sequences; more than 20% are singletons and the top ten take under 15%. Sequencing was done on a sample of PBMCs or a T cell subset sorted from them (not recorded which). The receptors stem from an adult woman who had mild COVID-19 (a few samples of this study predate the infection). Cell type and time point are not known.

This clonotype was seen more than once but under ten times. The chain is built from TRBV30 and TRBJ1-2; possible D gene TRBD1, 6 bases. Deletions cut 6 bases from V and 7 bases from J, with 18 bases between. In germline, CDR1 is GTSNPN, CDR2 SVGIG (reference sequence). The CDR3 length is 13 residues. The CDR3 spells CACPSYDRRGYTF. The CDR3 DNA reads TGTGCCTGCCCATCGTACGACAGGCGTGGCTACACCTTC.

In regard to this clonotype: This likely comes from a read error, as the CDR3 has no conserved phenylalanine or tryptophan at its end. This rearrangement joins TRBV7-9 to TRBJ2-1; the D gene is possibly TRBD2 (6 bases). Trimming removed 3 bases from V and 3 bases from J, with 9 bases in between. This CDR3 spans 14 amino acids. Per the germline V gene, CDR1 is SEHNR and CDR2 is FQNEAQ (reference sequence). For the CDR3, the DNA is TGTGCCAGCAGCTTGGGCGGGGACTACAATGAGCAGTTCCTC. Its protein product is CASSLGGDYNEQFL.

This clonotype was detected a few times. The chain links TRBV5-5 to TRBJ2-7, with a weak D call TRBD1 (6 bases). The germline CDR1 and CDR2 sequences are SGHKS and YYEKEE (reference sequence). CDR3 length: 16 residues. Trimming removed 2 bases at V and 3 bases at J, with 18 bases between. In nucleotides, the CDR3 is TGTGCCAGCAGCTTCCCCGGGACAAGATCTCTCTACGAGCAGTACTTC. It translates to CASSFPGTRSLYEQYF.

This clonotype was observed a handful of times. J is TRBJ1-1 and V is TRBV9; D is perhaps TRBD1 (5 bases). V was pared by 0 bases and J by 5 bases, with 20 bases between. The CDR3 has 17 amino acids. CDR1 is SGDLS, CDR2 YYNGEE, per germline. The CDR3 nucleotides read TGTGCCAGCAGCGTAGGCCAGGGCGAAGGGTGGAGGACTGAAGCTTTCTTT. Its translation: CASSVGQGEGWRTEAFF.

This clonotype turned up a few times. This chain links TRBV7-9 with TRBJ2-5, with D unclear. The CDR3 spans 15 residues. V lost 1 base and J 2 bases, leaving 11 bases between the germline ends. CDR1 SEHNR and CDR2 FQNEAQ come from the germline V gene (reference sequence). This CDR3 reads CASSLVANWQETQYF. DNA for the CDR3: TGTGCCAGCAGCTTAGTCGCTAATTGGCAAGAGACCCAGTACTTC.

The CDR3 DNA reads TGTGCCAGTAGTATAGGAGCGGGAGGAGTCTACGAGCAGTACTTC. Its protein product is CASSIGAGGVYEQYF. V gene TRBV19 combines with J gene TRBJ2-7, with 9 bases that match TRBD2. Trimming took 1 base from V and 3 from J; bases not matched to a gene: 4. The CDR3 extends over 15 amino acids. Per the germline V gene, CDR1 is LNHDA and CDR2 is SQIVND (reference sequence).

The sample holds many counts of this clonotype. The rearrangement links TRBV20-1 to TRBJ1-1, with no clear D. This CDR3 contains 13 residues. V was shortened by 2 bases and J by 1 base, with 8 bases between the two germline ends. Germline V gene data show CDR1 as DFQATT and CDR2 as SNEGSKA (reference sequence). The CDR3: CSARHLWNTEAFF. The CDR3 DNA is TGCAGTGCTAGACATTTGTGGAACACTGAAGCTTTCTTT.

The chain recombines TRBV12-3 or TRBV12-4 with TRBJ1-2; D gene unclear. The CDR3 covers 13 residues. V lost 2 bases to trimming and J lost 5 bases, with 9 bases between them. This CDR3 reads CASSLSQDYGYTF. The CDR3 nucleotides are TGTGCCAGCAGTTTAAGTCAGGATTATGGCTACACCTTC.

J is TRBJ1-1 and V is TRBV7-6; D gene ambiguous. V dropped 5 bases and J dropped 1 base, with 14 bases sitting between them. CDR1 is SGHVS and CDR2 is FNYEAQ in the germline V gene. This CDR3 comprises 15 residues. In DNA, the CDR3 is TGTGCCAGCAGCGAAGAGCGTCTCCCGAACACTGAAGCTTTCTTT. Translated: CASSEERLPNTEAFF.

The CDR3 DNA sequence: TGTGCCAGCAGCTTAGTGCCATCCCTAGCAGTCCATGAGCAGTTCTTC. This gives the protein CASSLVPSLAVHEQFF. The genes are TRBV7-9 and TRBJ2-1; D perhaps matches TRBD2 (5 bases). CDR1 is SEHNR, CDR2 FQNEAQ, per germline (reference sequence). The CDR3 is 16 amino acids. Trimming left V 1 base short and J 8 bases short, with 18 bases between.

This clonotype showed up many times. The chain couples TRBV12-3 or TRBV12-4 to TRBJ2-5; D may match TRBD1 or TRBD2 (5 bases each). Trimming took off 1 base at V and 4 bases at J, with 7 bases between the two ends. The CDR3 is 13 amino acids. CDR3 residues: CASSLERGETQYF. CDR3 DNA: TGTGCCAGCAGTTTAGAGAGGGGAGAGACCCAGTACTTC.

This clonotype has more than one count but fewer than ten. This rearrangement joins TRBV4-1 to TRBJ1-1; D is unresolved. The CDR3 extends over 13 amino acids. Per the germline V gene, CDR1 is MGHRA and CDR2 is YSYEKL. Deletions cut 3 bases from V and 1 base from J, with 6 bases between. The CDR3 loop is CASSQIGNTEAFF. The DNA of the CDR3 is TGCGCCAGCAGCCAGATCGGGAACACTGAAGCTTTCTTT.

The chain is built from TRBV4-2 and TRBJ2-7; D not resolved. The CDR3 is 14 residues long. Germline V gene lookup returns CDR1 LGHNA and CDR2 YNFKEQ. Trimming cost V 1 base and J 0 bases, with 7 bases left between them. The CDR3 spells CASSQGASSYEQYF. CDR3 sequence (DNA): TGTGCCAGCAGCCAAGGGGCCAGCTCCTACGAGCAGTACTTC.

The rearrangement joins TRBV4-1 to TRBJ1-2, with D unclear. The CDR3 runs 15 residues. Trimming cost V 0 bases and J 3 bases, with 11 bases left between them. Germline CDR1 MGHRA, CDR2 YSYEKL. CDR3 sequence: CASSQDFPTYYGYTF. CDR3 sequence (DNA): TGCGCCAGCAGCCAAGATTTCCCAACTTACTATGGCTACACCTTC.

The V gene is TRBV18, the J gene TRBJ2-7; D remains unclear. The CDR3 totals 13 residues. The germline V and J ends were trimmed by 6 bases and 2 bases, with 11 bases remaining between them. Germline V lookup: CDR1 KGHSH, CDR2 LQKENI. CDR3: CASSQGSTYEQYF. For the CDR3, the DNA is TGTGCCAGCTCGCAAGGGTCTACCTACGAGCAGTACTTC.

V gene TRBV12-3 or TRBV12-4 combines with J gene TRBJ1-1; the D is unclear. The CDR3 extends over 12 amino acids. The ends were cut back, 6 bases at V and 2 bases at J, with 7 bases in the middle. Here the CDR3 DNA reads TGTGCCAGCAGCCGATTCAACACTGAAGCTTTCTTT. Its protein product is CASSRFNTEAFF.

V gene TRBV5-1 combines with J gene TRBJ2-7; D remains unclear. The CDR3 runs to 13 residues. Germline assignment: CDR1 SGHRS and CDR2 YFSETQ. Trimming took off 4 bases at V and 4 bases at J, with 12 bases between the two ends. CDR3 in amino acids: CASSPSTVYEQYF. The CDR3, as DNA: TGCGCCAGCAGCCCTTCGACGGTTTACGAGCAGTACTTC.

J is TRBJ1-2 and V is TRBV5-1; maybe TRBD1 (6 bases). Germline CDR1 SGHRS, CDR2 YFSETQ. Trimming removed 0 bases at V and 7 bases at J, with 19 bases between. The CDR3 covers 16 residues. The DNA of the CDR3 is TGCGCCAGCAGCTTGGCCGTAGGGGGGCGAGATGCTGGCTACACCTTC. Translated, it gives CASSLAVGGRDAGYTF.

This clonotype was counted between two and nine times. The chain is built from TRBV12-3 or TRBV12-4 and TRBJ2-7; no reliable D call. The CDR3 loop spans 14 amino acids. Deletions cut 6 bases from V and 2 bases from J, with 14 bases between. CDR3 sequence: CASSPGLFPYEQYF. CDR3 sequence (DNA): TGTGCCAGCAGCCCAGGTCTCTTTCCCTACGAGCAGTACTTC.

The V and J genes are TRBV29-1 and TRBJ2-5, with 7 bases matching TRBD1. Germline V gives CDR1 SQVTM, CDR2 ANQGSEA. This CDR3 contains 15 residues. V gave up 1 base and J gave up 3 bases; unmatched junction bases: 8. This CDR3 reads CSVEGLQGLEETQYF. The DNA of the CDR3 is TGCAGCGTTGAAGGGCTACAGGGGTTGGAAGAGACCCAGTACTTC.

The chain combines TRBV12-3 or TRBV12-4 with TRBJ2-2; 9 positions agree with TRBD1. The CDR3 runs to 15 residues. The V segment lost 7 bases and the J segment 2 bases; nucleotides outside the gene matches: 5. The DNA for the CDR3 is TGTGCCAGCACCCAGGGACAGGGAAACACCGGGGAGCTGTTTTTT. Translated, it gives CASTQGQGNTGELFF.

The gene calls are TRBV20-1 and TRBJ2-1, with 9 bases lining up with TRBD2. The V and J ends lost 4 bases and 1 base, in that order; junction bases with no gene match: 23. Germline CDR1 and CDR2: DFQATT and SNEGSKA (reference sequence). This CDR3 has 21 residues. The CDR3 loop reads CSAILKGGAGGNRRSYNEQFF. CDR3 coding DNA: TGCAGTGCTATTCTTAAGGGTGGAGCGGGAGGTAATAGAAGGTCCTACAATGAGCAGTTCTTC.

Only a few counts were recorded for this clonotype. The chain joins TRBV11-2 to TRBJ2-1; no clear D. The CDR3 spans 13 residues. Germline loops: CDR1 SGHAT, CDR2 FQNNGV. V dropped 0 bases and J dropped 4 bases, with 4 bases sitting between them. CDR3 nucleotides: TGTGCCAGCAGCTTAGACCAGTACAATGAGCAGTTCTTC. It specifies CASSLDQYNEQFF.

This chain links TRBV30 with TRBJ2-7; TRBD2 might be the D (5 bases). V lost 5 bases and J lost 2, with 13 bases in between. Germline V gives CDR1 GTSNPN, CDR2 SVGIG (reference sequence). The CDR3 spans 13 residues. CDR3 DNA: TGTGCCTGGCAGGCCGCGGGCCCCTACGAGCAGTACTTC. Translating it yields CAWQAAGPYEQYF.

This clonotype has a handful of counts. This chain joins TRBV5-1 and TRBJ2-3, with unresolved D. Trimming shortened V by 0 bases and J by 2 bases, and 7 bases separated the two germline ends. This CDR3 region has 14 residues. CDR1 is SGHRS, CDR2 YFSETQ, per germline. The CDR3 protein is CASSLERSTDTQYF. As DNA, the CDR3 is TGCGCCAGCAGCTTGGAAAGGTCCACAGATACGCAGTATTTT.

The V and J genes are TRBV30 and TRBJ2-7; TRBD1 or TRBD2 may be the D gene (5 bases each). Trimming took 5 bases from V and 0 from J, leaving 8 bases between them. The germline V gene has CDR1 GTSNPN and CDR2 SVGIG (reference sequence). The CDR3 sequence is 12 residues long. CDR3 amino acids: CAWVGDSYEQYF. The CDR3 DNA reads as TGTGCCTGGGTGGGGGACTCCTACGAGCAGTACTTC.

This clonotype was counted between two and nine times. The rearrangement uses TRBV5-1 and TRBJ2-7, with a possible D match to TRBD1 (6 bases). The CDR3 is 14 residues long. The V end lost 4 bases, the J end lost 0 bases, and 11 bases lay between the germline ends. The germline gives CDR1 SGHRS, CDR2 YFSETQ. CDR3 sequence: CASSLDRSSYEQYF. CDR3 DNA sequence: TGCGCCAGCAGCCTAGACAGGAGCTCCTACGAGCAGTACTTC. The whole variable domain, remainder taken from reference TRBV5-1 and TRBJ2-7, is KAGVTQTPRYLIKTRGQQVTLSCSPISGHRSVSWYQQTPGQGLQFLFEYFSETQRNKGNFPGRFSGRQFSNSRSEMNVSTLELGDSALYLCASSLDRSSYEQYFGPGTRLTVT.

CDR3 sequence: CSARDRHNSPLHF. The CDR3 bases are TGCAGTGCAAGGGACAGACATAATTCACCCCTCCACTTT. The gene calls are TRBV20-1 and TRBJ1-6; 7 bases fit TRBD1. V trimming: 6 bases; J trimming: 5 bases; junction bases outside the gene matches: 4. This CDR3 comprises 13 residues. Germline loops: CDR1 DFQATT, CDR2 SNEGSKA (reference sequence).

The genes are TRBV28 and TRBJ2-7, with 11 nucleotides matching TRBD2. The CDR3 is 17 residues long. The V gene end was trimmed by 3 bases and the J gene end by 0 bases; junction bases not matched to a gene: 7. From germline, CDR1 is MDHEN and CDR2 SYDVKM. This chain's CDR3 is CASSFRRLAGSSYEQYF. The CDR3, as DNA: TGTGCCAGCAGTTTCCGTCGACTAGCGGGGAGCTCCTACGAGCAGTACTTC.